The rows below give T cell receptor beta chains drawn from one sample of a study of shared clonotypes between healthy human individuals. The protocol was immunoSEQ multiplex PCR, while the TCRdb copy is restricted to in-frame clones and leaves out a portion. The sample records over a million clones, 75% to 85% being singletons. Sequencing was carried out using memory CD4+ T cells from PBMCs. The receptors were gathered from a man between 18 and 29 years old in good health. Some clones in this sample may be carry-over from other donors' samples. Both conserved end residues are part of each CDR3. Fields, in order: clone size, V gene, J gene, D gene, CDR3 DNA, CDR3 protein. A D gene is named only where the DNA matches it firmly. Clone sizes are given selectively: once, few, many, or a class where the clone is expanded.

clone_size: .
v_call: TRBV5-6
j_call: TRBJ2-3
d_call: .
cdr3_nt: TGTGCCAGCAGCTTGGGGTCCAATTCCAATTCCGATACGCAGTATTTT
cdr3_aa: CASSLGSNSNSDTQYF

clone_size: .
v_call: TRBV28
j_call: TRBJ2-3
d_call: .
cdr3_nt: TGTGCCAGCAGCCGCCCGAGCGGGTGGGGAGATACGCAGTATTTT
cdr3_aa: CASSRPSGWGDTQYF

clone_size: .
v_call: TRBV5-6
j_call: TRBJ1-3
d_call: .
cdr3_nt: TGTGCCAGCAGGGTACAGGGTGGACCTTGGAACACCATATATTTT
cdr3_aa: CASRVQGGPWNTIYF

clone_size: few
v_call: TRBV6-5
j_call: TRBJ1-3
d_call: .
cdr3_nt: TGTGCCAGCAGTTACCGGGTACTGCGAAACACCATATATTTT
cdr3_aa: CASSYRVLRNTIYF

clone_size: .
v_call: TRBV5-1
j_call: TRBJ1-5
d_call: .
cdr3_nt: TGCGCCAGCAGCCCATCGGGGGGGAGGAATCAGCCCCAGCATTTT
cdr3_aa: CASSPSGGRNQPQHF

clone_size: once
v_call: TRBV6-1
j_call: TRBJ1-5
d_call: TRBD1
cdr3_nt: TGTGCCAGCAGGGGGACAGGCAGCAATCAGCCCCAGCATTTT
cdr3_aa: CASRGTGSNQPQHF

clone_size: .
v_call: TRBV5-6
j_call: TRBJ2-7
d_call: TRBD2
cdr3_nt: TGTGCCAGCAGTCGGACTAGCGGTGACTACGAGCAGTACTTC
cdr3_aa: CASSRTSGDYEQYF

clone_size: few
v_call: TRBV7-2
j_call: TRBJ2-3
d_call: .
cdr3_nt: TGTGCCAGCAGCTTAGCGGGGACTCGCACAGATACGCAGTATTTT
cdr3_aa: CASSLAGTRTDTQYF

clone_size: few
v_call: TRBV5-6
j_call: TRBJ1-4
d_call: TRBD1
cdr3_nt: TGTGCCAGCAGCGGCGGGACAGGGGGCAGGGAAAAACTGTTTTTT
cdr3_aa: CASSGGTGGREKLFF

clone_size: .
v_call: TRBV5-1
j_call: TRBJ2-1
d_call: .
cdr3_nt: TGCGCCAGCAGCTTGGTCCACCTAAACAATGAGCAGTTCTTC
cdr3_aa: CASSLVHLNNEQFF

clone_size: once
v_call: TRBV7-2
j_call: TRBJ2-7
d_call: .
cdr3_nt: TGTGCCAGCAGCTTATCGGGACAAGCCCTATCCAGCTCCTACGAGCAGTACTTC
cdr3_aa: CASSLSGQALSSSYEQYF